This T cell receptor (beta chain) was sequenced during a study of brain T cells in children with intractable seizures. V was shortened by 3 bases and J by 0 bases, with 12 bases between the two germline ends. There are 15 residues in the CDR3. The germline gives CDR1 SGHTA, CDR2 FQGTGA. With respect to this clone: What it binds is unknown.

The method was immunoSEQ multiplex PCR; TCRdb's version includes in-frame clones alone and lacks a portion of them. This table holds about 76,000 clones, 85% to 95% found once. Regarding the study as a whole: HCMV serostatus was not known, and viral specificity came from CDR3 similarity only. Pre-surgery blood may have been undersampled, hiding some clones.

This receptor was obtained from a boy under two years old with tuberous sclerosis and intractable seizures. V usage is TRBV7-3 and J usage is TRBJ2-7; no clear D gene. The sequences come from peripheral blood, collected at surgery. The CDR3 is CASSFRYGSSYEQYF. The CDR3, as DNA: TGTGCCAGCAGCTTCCGTTACGGAAGCTCCTACGAGCAGTACTTC.